The present TCR beta chain was sequenced within a study of CD8+ T cells in alopecia areata. Regarding the study as a whole: Clonality in lesional scalp, especially alopecia totalis/universalis, exceeded that of normal scalp.

Notes on this clone: Its antigen remains unknown.

Extraction and reverse transcription of RNA yielded cDNA as the sequencing template. Produced via immunoSEQ multiplex PCR; TCRdb's table is partial and in-frame only. The repertoire holds around 70,000 clones, with 29% as singletons. Sample treatment: oral pan-JAK inhibitor, 5-10 mg twice daily. This CDR3 is built from 13 residues. V was shortened by 3 bases and J by 1 base, with 9 bases between the two germline ends. The germline gives CDR1 GTSNPN, CDR2 SVGIG (reference sequence). The receptor's source is a human donor with alopecia areata. The chain links TRBV30 to TRBJ1-1; the D gene is possibly TRBD1 (6 bases). The sequenced sample was CD8+ T cells sorted from blood, obtained at week 4, from a patient treated with tofacitinib. The CDR3 nucleotides read TGTGCCTGGAGGATACAGGGGAACACTGAAGCTTTCTTT. Translation: CAWRIQGNTEAFF.